This is a list of T cell receptor beta chains from one sample in a study of shared clonotypes between healthy human individuals. Repertoires were generated with immunoSEQ multiplex PCR, while TCRdb's copy carries only in-frame clones and drops some. The sample lists under 650,000 clones; 90% to 96% were seen once. The sample consisted of naive CD4+ T cells sorted from blood. These receptors were obtained from a woman in her twenties or thirties in good health. Both conserved end residues are part of each CDR3. A D gene is named only where the DNA matches it firmly. Some rows mark clone size as missing; the rest say once, few, many or name a class of expanded clone.

j_call d_call clone_size v_call cdr3_aa cdr3_nt
TRBJ1-5 - - TRBV19 CASEPQAGSNQPQHF TGTGCCAGTGAGCCGCAAGCGGGTTCCAATCAGCCCCAGCATTTT
TRBJ1-2 - - TRBV4-2 CASSLGRRTYGYTF TGTGCCAGCAGCCTGGGTCGGAGGACCTATGGCTACACCTTC
TRBJ2-4 - - TRBV4-1 CASSQGRRAKNIQYF TGCGCCAGCAGCCAGGGACGGCGAGCCAAAAACATTCAGTACTTC
TRBJ1-1 TRBD1 - TRBV27 CASSSTGRTPNTEAFF TGTGCCAGCAGTTCGACAGGGAGGACCCCGAACACTGAAGCTTTCTTT
TRBJ1-1 - - TRBV29-1 CSVSLGSAEAFF TGCAGCGTTAGTCTGGGTAGTGCTGAAGCTTTCTTT
TRBJ2-5 - once TRBV18 CASSPEDRETQYF TGTGCCAGCTCACCCGAGGACCGGGAGACCCAGTACTTC
TRBJ2-7 TRBD2 - TRBV28 CASSPGTSGRLYEQYF TGTGCCAGCAGTCCAGGGACTAGCGGGAGGCTCTACGAGCAGTACTTC
TRBJ1-1 - - TRBV9 CASSVAGGGGEAFF TGTGCCAGCAGCGTAGCTGGGGGGGGAGGTGAAGCTTTCTTT
TRBJ2-1 - once TRBV11-2 CASSRRGGRSSYNEQFF TGTGCCAGCAGCCGAAGGGGGGGACGTAGCTCCTACAATGAGCAGTTCTTC
TRBJ2-1 - - TRBV11-2 CASAPGSYYNEQFF TGTGCCAGCGCCCCGGGTTCCTACTACAATGAGCAGTTCTTC
TRBJ2-3 TRBD2 - TRBV5-1 CASSLRASGGDTQYF TGCGCCAGCAGCTTGCGGGCTAGCGGTGGTGATACGCAGTATTTT
TRBJ2-7 TRBD2 - TRBV28 CASSLGLAGTYEQYF TGTGCCAGCAGTTTGGGACTAGCTGGAACCTACGAGCAGTACTTC
TRBJ1-3 TRBD1 - TRBV11-2 CASSLGRGQGTSGGNTIYF TGTGCCAGCAGCTTAGGACGGGGACAGGGCACTTCTGGGGGAAACACCATATATTTT
TRBJ2-5 - - TRBV6-5 CASSYDRTGTQYF TGTGCCAGCAGTTACGACAGAACGGGGACCCAGTACTTC
TRBJ2-1 TRBD1 - TRBV5-1 CASSYGTGASANEQFF TGCGCCAGCAGCTATGGGACAGGTGCCTCGGCAAACGAGCAGTTCTTC
TRBJ2-7 - once TRBV5-4 CASSWRGGTLYF TGTGCCAGCAGCTGGAGGGGTGGGACTCTGTACTTC
TRBJ2-1 TRBD2 - TRBV18 CASSPPSVAGGDEQFF TGTGCCAGCTCACCACCGTCGGTAGCGGGAGGGGATGAGCAGTTCTTC
TRBJ1-5 - few TRBV23-1 CARAAGNQPQHF TGCGCCAGGGCAGCAGGGAATCAGCCCCAGCATTTT
TRBJ2-3 TRBD1 - TRBV15 CATSRDRGRSGDTQYF TGTGCCACCAGCAGAGACAGGGGGCGGTCAGGAGATACGCAGTATTTT
TRBJ2-7 - - TRBV21-1 CASSKNQDSSYEQYF TGTGCCAGCAGCAAGAACCAGGACAGCTCCTACGAGCAGTACTTC
TRBJ1-1 - - TRBV29-1 CSVARGDTEAFF TGCAGCGTTGCCCGCGGGGACACTGAAGCTTTCTTT
TRBJ2-5 - - TRBV5-1 CASSLALGDQETQYF TGCGCCAGCAGCTTGGCCTTGGGGGACCAAGAGACCCAGTACTTC